A single sample gave rise to the 22 T cell receptor beta chains below, sequenced in a study of CD8+ T cells in alopecia areata. cDNA serving as the sequencing template came from extracted, reverse transcribed RNA. The assay was immunoSEQ multiplex PCR, and TCRdb's table has in-frame clones only and misses some. The sample lists about 200,000 clones; around 62% were seen once. Here the sequenced sample was CD4+ T cells sorted from blood, taken at week 0. The source is a human donor with alopecia areata.

This clone was seen more than once but under ten times. The CDR3 nucleotides read TGTGCCTGGAGTGCCGCGGGGGTTAGCAATCAGCCCCAGCATTTT. This gives the protein CAWSAAGVSNQPQHF. The chain carries TRBV30 and TRBJ1-5; perhaps TRBD1 as D (5 bases). Germline V CDR1 and CDR2: GTSNPN, SVGIG (reference sequence). The CDR3 runs to 15 residues. The V end was cut by 1 base, the J end by 0 bases, with 10 bases between.

This chain joins TRBV4-2 and TRBJ2-1; D not resolved. Germline-derived CDR1 and CDR2 are LGHNA and YNFKEQ. V was cut by 0 bases and J by 9 bases, with 15 bases left in between. The CDR3 length is 15 residues. CDR3 region: CASSQDDARSSEQFF. DNA for the CDR3: TGTGCCAGCAGCCAAGACGATGCACGGAGTAGTGAGCAGTTCTTC.

This clone showed up many times. Within the sample, other DNA sequences also encode this same CDR3. The genes are TRBV7-2 and TRBJ2-7, with 12 bases lining up with TRBD2. The CDR3 loop spans 17 amino acids. The V and J ends lost 1 base and 4 bases, in that order; junction bases with no gene match: 8. The germline V gene encodes CDR1 SGHTA and CDR2 FQGNSA. DNA of the CDR3: TGTGCCAGCAGCTTAGTGGTGACTAGCGGGAGAGCTTACGAGCAGTACTTC. As protein: CASSLVVTSGRAYEQYF.

The chain links TRBV10-1 to TRBJ2-2; D gene uncertain. Between the trimmed V and J ends, which lost 4 bases and 5 bases, there was a span of 8 bases. Germline V gives CDR1 WNHNN, CDR2 SYGVQD (reference sequence). The CDR3 loop spans 13 amino acids. CDR3 nucleotides: TGCGCCAGCAGTGTACGACCAACCGGGGAGCTGTTTTTT. Protein: CASSVRPTGELFF.

The table lists this clone with a count of one. The V and J genes are TRBV13 and TRBJ1-6, with 8 bases aligning to TRBD1. CDR3 length: 15 amino acids. The J segment lost 7 bases and the V segment lost 1 base, leaving 3 bases of the junction unmatched. CDR1 PRHDT and CDR2 FYEKMQ come from the germline V gene (reference sequence). The CDR3, as DNA: TGTGCCAGCAGCTTAGCTACAGGGGGAAATTCACCCCTCCACTTT. This codes for CASSLATGGNSPLHF.

The chain combines TRBV30 with TRBJ2-2; 7 bases line up with TRBD2. The V gene end was trimmed by 0 bases and the J gene end by 3 bases; junction bases not matched to a gene: 4. Germline CDR1 is GTSNPN and CDR2 is SVGIG (reference sequence). The CDR3 totals 15 residues. CDR3 sequence (DNA): TGTGCCTGGAGTGTACTGGGGGGGTACACCGGGGAGCTGTTTTTT. It specifies CAWSVLGGYTGELFF.

The rearrangement uses TRBV13 and TRBJ2-7; 8 bases align to TRBD2. The ends lost 2 bases at V and 3 bases at J; junction bases unmatched: 6. The germline V gene has CDR1 PRHDT and CDR2 FYEKMQ (reference sequence). This CDR3 has 15 amino acids. The CDR3 reads CASSLRISGNYEQYF. CDR3 bases: TGTGCCAGCAGCTTAAGGATTAGCGGGAACTACGAGCAGTACTTC.

This clone was observed a few times. The DNA of the CDR3 is TGCGCCAGCAGCCCTACGACAGGGGGGCAGCCCCAGCATTTT. Translating gives CASSPTTGGQPQHF. The chain links TRBV4-1 to TRBJ1-5; TRBD1 aligns across 9 bases. This CDR3 has 14 residues. The germline V gene has CDR1 MGHRA and CDR2 YSYEKL. V shed 4 bases and J 7 bases; nucleotides not matched to a gene: 5.

This clone was recorded only once. Distinct nucleotide sequences in the sample also encode this CDR3. This chain uses TRBV9 with TRBJ2-3; D ambiguous. The V gene's germline CDR1 is SGDLS and CDR2 YYNGEE. V lost 0 bases and J lost 1, with 6 bases in between. The CDR3 extends over 14 amino acids. The CDR3 DNA is TGTGCCAGCAGCGTAGTTGTGGGCACAGATACGCAGTATTTT. Encoded protein: CASSVVVGTDTQYF.

The V gene is TRBV6-5, the J gene TRBJ2-3; D not resolved. CDR1 is MNHEY and CDR2 is SVGAGI in the germline V gene. V lost 4 bases and J 4 bases, leaving 3 bases between the germline ends. The CDR3 has 11 residues. As DNA, the CDR3 is TGTGCCAGCAGTTCGGCAGATACGCAGTATTTT. Residues: CASSSADTQYF.

This clone was seen more than once but under ten times. This CDR3 is CASSADTHDTQYF. The CDR3, as DNA: TGTGCCAGCTCGGCCGATACCCACGATACGCAGTATTTT. This chain joins TRBV18 and TRBJ2-3; D gene ambiguous. The germline gives CDR1 KGHSH, CDR2 LQKENI. The CDR3 contains 13 residues. The V and J ends lost 6 bases and 6 bases respectively, with 13 bases between them.

This clone was recorded a few times. The J gene is TRBJ1-1, the V gene TRBV29-1; 7 nucleotides align to TRBD1. Losses at the gene ends were 8 bases for V and 4 bases for J; bases not matched to a gene: 7. Germline V lookup: CDR1 SQVTM, CDR2 ANQGSEA. The CDR3 sequence is 12 residues long. This CDR3 is CSQDRASTEAFF. The CDR3 region has the DNA TGCAGCCAAGACAGGGCGTCCACTGAAGCTTTCTTT.

This chain uses TRBV11-2 with TRBJ2-5, with D perhaps assigned TRBD1 or TRBD2 (5 bases each). Looked up from germline, CDR1 is SGHAT and CDR2 is FQNNGV. Trimming removed 6 bases at V and 1 base at J, with 15 bases between. The CDR3 is made up of 15 amino acids. The CDR3 nucleotides read TGTGCCAGCAGAATCCTGGGGGAACTCCAAGAGACCCAGTACTTC. This translates into CASRILGELQETQYF.

This clone was detected only a few times. The chain uses TRBV6-1 and TRBJ2-7; 8 bases are shared with TRBD2. The length of the CDR3 is 15 residues. The germline V gene has CDR1 MNHNS and CDR2 SASEGT. After removal of 4 bases from V and 6 bases from J, the junction contained 11 bases not matched to a gene. This CDR3 reads CASSGRSGGQSEQYF. The CDR3 nucleotides are TGTGCCAGCAGTGGCCGCAGCGGGGGCCAGTCCGAGCAGTACTTC.

In DNA, the CDR3 is TGTGCCAGCAGTCTTGTGTCGACAGGGAACACTGAAGCTTTCTTT. Its translation: CASSLVSTGNTEAFF. This chain links TRBV27 with TRBJ1-1, with D perhaps matching TRBD1 (6 bases). CDR3 length equals 15 residues. Deletions cut 5 bases from V and 1 base from J, with 14 bases between. Germline-derived CDR1 and CDR2 are MNHEY and SMNVEV (reference sequence).

This clone was detected once. The chain couples TRBV6-5 to TRBJ1-1; TRBD1 is a possible D gene (6 bases). The CDR3 contains 15 residues. The V end was cut by 6 bases, the J end by 0 bases, with 14 bases between. Germline CDR1 reads MNHEY; CDR2 reads SVGAGI. In DNA, the CDR3 is TGTGCCAGCAGCTTCGACGACAGGATGAACACTGAAGCTTTCTTT. Its protein product is CASSFDDRMNTEAFF.

This clone has just one count. The chain links TRBV7-9 to TRBJ2-1; 9 bases align to TRBD1. CDR3 length: 14 residues. V lost 5 bases and J lost 9; bases outside the gene matches: 8. The germline gives CDR1 SEHNR, CDR2 FQNEAQ (reference sequence). The chain's CDR3 is CASSDRDREGEQFF. DNA of the CDR3: TGTGCCAGCAGCGACCGGGACAGGGAAGGTGAGCAGTTCTTC.

In its sample, this clone was seen once. The chain couples TRBV30 to TRBJ1-2, with D uncertain. The germline CDR1 and CDR2 sequences are GTSNPN and SVGIG (reference sequence). The germline V and J ends were trimmed by 2 bases and 2 bases, with 12 bases remaining between them. This CDR3 comprises 14 residues. The CDR3 coding sequence is TGTGCCTGGAGTCGCGACACACCCAACTATGGCTACACCTTC. It encodes CAWSRDTPNYGYTF.

This clone has just a few counts. Germline is not matched at one junction end, which may reflect a read error. The chain employs TRBV29-1 and TRBJ2-5; D might be TRBD1 (6 bases). Germline V lookup: CDR1 SQVTM, CDR2 ANQGSEA. The CDR3 loop spans 14 amino acids. In DNA form, the CDR3 reads TGCAGCGTTCAAGAGGGGACAAATCAAGAGACCCAGTACTTC. Translation gives CSVQEGTNQETQYF.

The V call is TRBV7-6, the J call TRBJ2-5; D not resolved. The V end lost 3 bases, the J end lost 5 bases, and 10 bases lay between the germline ends. The CDR3 totals 13 residues. Germline values: CDR1 SGHVS, CDR2 FNYEAQ. In DNA form, the CDR3 reads TGTGCCAGCAGCTTTACCACCCTGGAGACCCAGTACTTC. This codes for CASSFTTLETQYF. Supplemented by reference TRBV7-6 and TRBJ2-5, the full variable domain reads GAGVSQSPRYKVTKRGQDVALRCDPISGHVSLYWYRQALGQGPEFLTYFNYEAQQDKSGLPNDRFSAERPEGSISTLTIQRTEQRDSAMYRCASSFTTLETQYFGPGTRLLVL.

The rearrangement uses TRBV30 and TRBJ2-1, with a possible D match to TRBD1 (6 bases). CDR1 and CDR2 (germline): GTSNPN, SVGIG (reference sequence). The ends were cut back, 0 bases at V and 9 bases at J, with 12 bases in the middle. There are 13 residues in the CDR3. The CDR3 nucleotides read TGTGCCTGGAGTGTGGGGGCAGGGGTTGAGCAGTTCTTC. Translated, it gives CAWSVGAGVEQFF.

The chain combines TRBV2 with TRBJ1-2, with D possibly matching TRBD1 (6 bases). CDR1 SNHLY and CDR2 FYNNEI come from the germline V gene. The CDR3 has 12 amino acids. V lost 6 bases and J 7 bases, leaving 12 bases between the germline ends. The CDR3 DNA follows: TGTGCCAGCAGAGGAACAGGGCTTGGCTACACCTTC. Translation gives CASRGTGLGYTF.